Below, one TCR beta chain is given with its context. Its specificity is unknown. The data originate from a study of T-cell memory formation after mild COVID-19. Study outcomes and limitations: Chiefly within CM and EM were the contracting CD4+ clones; CD8+ ones were within EMRA.

Germline values: CDR1 LNHNV, CDR2 YYDKDF (reference sequence). Trimming took 2 bases from V and 3 from J, leaving 11 bases between them. The CDR3 contains 15 residues. TCRdb fed the 5' RACE reads into MiXCR, producing one record per CDR3 protein. The repertoire holds 400,000 to 500,000 distinct CDR3 sequences, with about 20% as singletons. The rearrangement links TRBV15 to TRBJ2-1; possible D gene TRBD1, 6 bases. The receptor comes from a man aged 18 to 29 who had mild COVID-19 (a few samples of this study predate the infection). Cell type and time point are not known. Sequenced input: PBMCs or a T cell subset sorted from them (not recorded which). The DNA of the CDR3 is TGTGCCACCAGCAGAAGGGGGACCGACTACAATGAGCAGTTCTTC. This translates into CATSRRGTDYNEQFF.